This TCR beta chain was retrieved from a study of T cells in localized non-small cell lung cancer. The study, taken as a whole, reports: Clonality peaked in uninvolved adjacent lung rather than tumor. Appearing in adjacent lung were a median approximately 60 of the top 100 tumor clones. Increased T cell density in blood showed an association with longer overall survival.

This CDR3 comprises 13 residues. Germline CDR1 MNHEY, CDR2 SVGAGI. In regard to this clone: Its matching antigen is unknown. One end of the junction varies from germline; a read error may be responsible.

The data were produced by immunoSEQ multiplex PCR, yet TCRdb's version contains in-frame clones alone and is incomplete. Here the sample spans approximately 60,000 clones, roughly 88% being singletons. The chain joins TRBV6-5 to TRBJ2-7, with 9 bases that match TRBD1. This clonotype was sampled from a woman aged 40-70 years with stage I lung adenocarcinoma. This specimen consisted of peripheral blood, obtained before any cancer treatment. CDR3 protein: CASSLGTGIEKYF. In DNA form, the CDR3 reads TGTGCCAGCAGTTTAGGGACAGGGATCGAGAAGTACTTC.